The 15 T cell receptor beta chains below were found in one sample sequenced in a study of radiotherapy plus CTLA-4 blockade in lung cancer. Assay used: immunoSEQ multiplex PCR; TCRdb lists only in-frame clones, some missing. The data hold 49,000 or so clones, with around 76% observed a single time. The source material was peripheral blood, sampled from a patient treated with radiotherapy plus ipilimumab. All receptors come from a human donor with non-small cell lung cancer who had stable disease on radiotherapy plus ipilimumab.

CDR3 DNA sequence: TGTGCCAGCAGGTTGACAGGGGGGAGCAATCAGCCCCAGCATTTT. Translation: CASRLTGGSNQPQHF. The chain links TRBV6-5 to TRBJ1-5, with 9 bases identical to TRBD1. Germline V lookup: CDR1 MNHEY, CDR2 SVGAGI. This CDR3 is built from 15 residues. The J segment lost 1 base and the V segment lost 6 bases, leaving 4 bases of the junction unmatched.

The CDR3 loop reads CASSSRYNEQFF. The CDR3 nucleotides are TGTGCCAGCAGTTCCCGATACAATGAGCAGTTCTTC. The chain links TRBV28 to TRBJ2-1; D call uncertain. This CDR3 region has 12 residues. Germline V gene lookup returns CDR1 MDHEN and CDR2 SYDVKM. V lost 4 bases, J lost 4 bases, and 5 bases lay in between.

The chain has TRBV27 and TRBJ2-1, with a weak D call TRBD2 (5 bases). Germline V gives CDR1 MNHEY, CDR2 SMNVEV (reference sequence). This CDR3 has 13 residues. With 7 bases removed from V and 3 bases from J, the gap between germline ends came to 10 bases. The CDR3 is CASTAGRYNEQFF. The CDR3 DNA sequence: TGTGCCAGCACCGCGGGCCGCTACAATGAGCAGTTCTTC.

J is TRBJ1-3 and V is TRBV6-5; D call uncertain. The CDR3 runs to 16 residues. The V end lost 0 bases, the J end lost 0 bases, and 9 bases lay between the germline ends. CDR1 and CDR2 (germline): MNHEY, SVGAGI. As DNA, the CDR3 is TGTGCCAGCAGTTACTCGTGGCAGAGCTCTGGAAACACCATATATTTT. Its protein product is CASSYSWQSSGNTIYF.

The chain carries TRBV27 and TRBJ1-1; no clear D gene. The CDR3 has 13 amino acids. In germline, CDR1 is MNHEY, CDR2 SMNVEV (reference sequence). Deletions cut 0 bases from V and 5 bases from J, with 7 bases between. CDR3 bases: TGTGCCAGCAGTTTATCACCGGGAACTGAAGCTTTCTTT. Encoded protein: CASSLSPGTEAFF.

CDR3 protein: CASSPDQDSRNEKLFF. The CDR3 region has the DNA TGCGCCAGCAGCCCAGATCAGGACAGCCGTAATGAAAAACTGTTTTTT. The rearrangement joins TRBV4-1 to TRBJ1-4; TRBD1 might be the D (6 bases). The V end lost 4 bases, the J end lost 4 bases, and 16 bases lay between the germline ends. In germline, CDR1 is MGHRA, CDR2 YSYEKL. This CDR3 is built from 16 residues.

The chain has TRBV6-6 and TRBJ1-2; a weak D match, TRBD1 (6 bases). The CDR3 length is 14 residues. Germline V gene data show CDR1 as MNHNY and CDR2 as SVGAGI (reference sequence). V lost 4 bases, J lost 8 bases, and 17 bases lay in between. The CDR3 DNA reads TGTGCCAGCAGTTCCGGGGGCTTCACAGGGGGCTACACCTTC. Its protein product is CASSSGGFTGGYTF.

V is TRBV6-6 and J is TRBJ2-7; D is possibly TRBD1 (6 bases). The CDR3 spans 13 residues. CDR1 is MNHNY, CDR2 SVGAGI, per germline (reference sequence). V was clipped by 2 bases and J by 2 bases, with 7 bases between them. CDR3 protein: CASSYRDTYEQYV. CDR3 in DNA: TGTGCCAGCAGTTACAGGGACACCTACGAGCAGTACGTC.

The rearrangement links TRBV4-2 to TRBJ1-2, with 10 nucleotides matching TRBD1. Losses at the gene ends were 1 base for V and 3 bases for J; bases not matched to a gene: 2. CDR3 size: 15 residues. The V gene's germline CDR1 is LGHNA and CDR2 YNFKEQ. The CDR3 is CASSQAGTGDYGYTF. CDR3 bases: TGTGCCAGCAGCCAAGCCGGGACAGGGGACTATGGCTACACCTTC.

The V and J genes are TRBV5-5 and TRBJ2-7; 7 nucleotides agree with TRBD1. Germline V gives CDR1 SGHKS, CDR2 YYEKEE (reference sequence). This CDR3 spans 14 amino acids. Trimming cost V 1 base and J 3 bases; bases outside gene matches: 4. In nucleotides, the CDR3 is TGTGCCAGCAGCTTGAGGACAGGTTACTACGAGCAGTACGTC. It specifies CASSLRTGYYEQYV.

This clone appeared once. This chain connects TRBV5-4 to TRBJ2-1; D perhaps matches TRBD2 (5 bases). Trimming pared 0 bases from V and 2 bases from J, leaving 9 bases between. Germline V gene data show CDR1 as SGHNT and CDR2 as YYREEE (reference sequence). This CDR3 region has 15 residues. CDR3 sequence (DNA): TGTGCCAGCAGCTTGGGTGCCGGGGCCTACAATGAGCAGTTCTTC. As protein: CASSLGAGAYNEQFF.

The rearrangement joins TRBV5-1 to TRBJ2-1, with TRBD1 matching over 10 bases. V lost 3 bases, J lost 8 bases, and 5 bases stayed unmatched. The germline V gene encodes CDR1 SGHRS and CDR2 YFSETQ. The CDR3 extends over 14 amino acids. The CDR3 is CASSYRQGADEQFF. As DNA, the CDR3 is TGCGCCAGCAGCTATAGACAGGGGGCCGATGAGCAGTTCTTC.

V gene TRBV6-5 combines with J gene TRBJ1-5; 8 bases map to TRBD1. V lost 7 bases, J lost 7 bases, and 12 bases stayed unmatched. Germline V gene lookup returns CDR1 MNHEY and CDR2 SVGAGI. This CDR3 comprises 15 residues. This CDR3 reads CASKQDRVAEQPQHF. In DNA, the CDR3 is TGTGCCAGCAAGCAGGACAGGGTAGCGGAGCAGCCCCAGCATTTT.

The chain employs TRBV7-7 and TRBJ2-3, with D hard to call. The CDR3 contains 15 residues. V lost 2 bases and J lost 2, with 11 bases in between. CDR1 is SSHAT and CDR2 is FNYEAQ in the germline V gene (reference sequence). The CDR3 DNA reads as TGTGCCAGCAGCTTACGATCTTCTCCCACAGATACGCAGTATTTT. It specifies CASSLRSSPTDTQYF.

This chain connects TRBV5-5 to TRBJ2-7; D is tentatively TRBD1 or TRBD2 (5 bases each). Germline values: CDR1 SGHKS, CDR2 YYEKEE (reference sequence). The CDR3 consists of 15 residues. V dropped 1 base and J dropped 0 bases, with 11 bases sitting between them. CDR3 in amino acids: CASSLWAGSSYEQYF. The CDR3 nucleotides are TGTGCCAGCAGCTTGTGGGCAGGGAGCTCCTACGAGCAGTACTTC.